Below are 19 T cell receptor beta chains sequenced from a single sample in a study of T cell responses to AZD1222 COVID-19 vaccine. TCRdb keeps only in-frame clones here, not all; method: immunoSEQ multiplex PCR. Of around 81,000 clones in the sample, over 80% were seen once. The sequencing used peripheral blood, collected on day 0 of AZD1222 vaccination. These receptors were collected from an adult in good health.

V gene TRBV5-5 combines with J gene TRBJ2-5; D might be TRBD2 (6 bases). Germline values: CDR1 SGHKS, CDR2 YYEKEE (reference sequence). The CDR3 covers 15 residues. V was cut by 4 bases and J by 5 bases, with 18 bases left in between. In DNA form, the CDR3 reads TGTGCCAGCAGCGTATGGGAGGCAGTGGGGGAGACCCAGTACTTC. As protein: CASSVWEAVGETQYF.

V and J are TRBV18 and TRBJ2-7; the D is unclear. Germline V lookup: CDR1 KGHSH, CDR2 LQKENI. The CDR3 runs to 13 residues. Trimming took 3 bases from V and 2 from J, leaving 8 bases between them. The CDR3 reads CASSPEPAYEQYF. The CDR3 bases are TGTGCCAGCTCACCGGAACCCGCCTACGAGCAGTACTTC.

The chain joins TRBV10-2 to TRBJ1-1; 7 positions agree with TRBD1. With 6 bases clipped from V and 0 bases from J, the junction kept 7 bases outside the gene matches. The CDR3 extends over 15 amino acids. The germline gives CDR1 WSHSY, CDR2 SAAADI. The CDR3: CASREPGTVNTEAFF. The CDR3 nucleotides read TGCGCCAGCAGAGAGCCCGGGACAGTGAACACTGAAGCTTTCTTT.

The CDR3 loop reads CASSADGNTEAFF. CDR3 nucleotides: TGTGCCAGCAGTGCAGACGGGAACACTGAAGCTTTCTTT. The chain carries TRBV2 and TRBJ1-1; D is uncertain. V dropped 4 bases and J dropped 1 base, with 7 bases sitting between them. Germline V gives CDR1 SNHLY, CDR2 FYNNEI. CDR3 length: 13 amino acids.

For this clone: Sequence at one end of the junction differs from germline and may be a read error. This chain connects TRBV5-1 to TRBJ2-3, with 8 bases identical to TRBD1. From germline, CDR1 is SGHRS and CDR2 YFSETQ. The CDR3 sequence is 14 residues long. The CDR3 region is CVSSPGERTGFQYF. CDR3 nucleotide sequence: TGCGTCAGCAGCCCAGGAGAACGGACAGGGTTTCAGTATTTT.

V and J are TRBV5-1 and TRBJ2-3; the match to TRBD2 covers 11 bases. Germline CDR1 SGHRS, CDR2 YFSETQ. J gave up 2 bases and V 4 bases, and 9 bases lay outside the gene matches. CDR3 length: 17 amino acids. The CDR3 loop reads CASSPGLADHSTDTQYF. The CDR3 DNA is TGCGCCAGCAGCCCGGGACTAGCGGACCATTCCACAGATACGCAGTATTTT.

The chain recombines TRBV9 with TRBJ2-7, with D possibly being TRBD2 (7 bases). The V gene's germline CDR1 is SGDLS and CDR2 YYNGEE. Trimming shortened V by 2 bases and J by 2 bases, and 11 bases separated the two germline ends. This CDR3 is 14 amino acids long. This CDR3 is CASSVGGPTYEQYF. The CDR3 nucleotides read TGTGCCAGCAGCGTCGGGGGGCCGACCTACGAGCAGTACTTC.

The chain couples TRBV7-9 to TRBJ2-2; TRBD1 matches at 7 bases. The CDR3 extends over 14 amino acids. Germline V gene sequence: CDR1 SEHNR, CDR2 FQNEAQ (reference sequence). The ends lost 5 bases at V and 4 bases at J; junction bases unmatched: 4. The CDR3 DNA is TGTGCCAGCAGCACGACAGGGCCCACCGGGGAGCTGTTTTTT. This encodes CASSTTGPTGELFF.

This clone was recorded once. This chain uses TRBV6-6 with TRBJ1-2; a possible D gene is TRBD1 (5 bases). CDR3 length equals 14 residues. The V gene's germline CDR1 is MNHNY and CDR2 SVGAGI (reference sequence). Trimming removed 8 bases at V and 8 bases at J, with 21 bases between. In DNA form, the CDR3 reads TGTGCCAGCTACCGCCAGGGCCTCAGTGGGGGCTACACCTTC. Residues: CASYRQGLSGGYTF.

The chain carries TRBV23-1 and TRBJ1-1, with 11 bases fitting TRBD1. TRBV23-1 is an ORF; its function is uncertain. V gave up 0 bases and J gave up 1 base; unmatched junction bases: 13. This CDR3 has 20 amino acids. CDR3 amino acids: CASSQSGTGGVFFPNTEAFF. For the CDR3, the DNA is TGCGCCAGCAGTCAATCAGGGACAGGGGGAGTTTTTTTCCCGAACACTGAAGCTTTCTTT.

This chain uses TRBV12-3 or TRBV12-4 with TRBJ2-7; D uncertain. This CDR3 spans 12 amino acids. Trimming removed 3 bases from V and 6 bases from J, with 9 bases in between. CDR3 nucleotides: TGTGCCAGCAGTTTTGGTTCCGGCGAGCAGTACTTC. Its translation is CASSFGSGEQYF.

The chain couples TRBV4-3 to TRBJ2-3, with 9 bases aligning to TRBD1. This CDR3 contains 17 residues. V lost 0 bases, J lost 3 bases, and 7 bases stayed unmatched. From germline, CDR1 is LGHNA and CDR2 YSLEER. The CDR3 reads CASSQDRDREVTDTQYF. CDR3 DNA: TGCGCCAGCAGCCAAGACCGGGACAGGGAGGTAACAGATACGCAGTATTTT.

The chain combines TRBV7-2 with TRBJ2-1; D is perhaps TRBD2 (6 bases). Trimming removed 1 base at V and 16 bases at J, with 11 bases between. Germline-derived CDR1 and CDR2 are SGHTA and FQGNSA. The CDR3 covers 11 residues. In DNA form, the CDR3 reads TGTGCCAGCAGCTTAGGACTAGGCAATTTCTTC. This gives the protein CASSLGLGNFF.

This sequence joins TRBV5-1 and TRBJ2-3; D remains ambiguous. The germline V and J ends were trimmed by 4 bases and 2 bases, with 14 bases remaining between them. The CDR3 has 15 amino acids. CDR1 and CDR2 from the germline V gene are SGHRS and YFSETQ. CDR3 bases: TGCGCCAGCAGCAAGACGCCGTACGACACAGATACGCAGTATTTT. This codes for CASSKTPYDTDTQYF.

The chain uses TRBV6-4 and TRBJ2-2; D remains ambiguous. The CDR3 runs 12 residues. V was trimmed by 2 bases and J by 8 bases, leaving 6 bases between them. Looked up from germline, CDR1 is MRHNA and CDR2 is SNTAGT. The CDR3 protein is CASSDREGELFF. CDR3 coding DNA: TGTGCCAGCAGTGACAGAGAAGGGGAGCTGTTTTTT.

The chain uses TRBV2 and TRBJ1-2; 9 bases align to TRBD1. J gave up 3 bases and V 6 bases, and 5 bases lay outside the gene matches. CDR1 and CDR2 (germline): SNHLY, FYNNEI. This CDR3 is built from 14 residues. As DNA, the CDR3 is TGTGCCAGCAGGATGGGACAGGGAGACTATGGCTACACCTTC. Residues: CASRMGQGDYGYTF.

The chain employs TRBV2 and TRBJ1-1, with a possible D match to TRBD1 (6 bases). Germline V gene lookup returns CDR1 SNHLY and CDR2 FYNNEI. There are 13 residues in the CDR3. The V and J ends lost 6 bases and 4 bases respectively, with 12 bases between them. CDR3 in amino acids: CASSETGFTEAFF. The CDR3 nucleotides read TGTGCCAGCAGCGAAACAGGGTTCACTGAAGCTTTCTTT.

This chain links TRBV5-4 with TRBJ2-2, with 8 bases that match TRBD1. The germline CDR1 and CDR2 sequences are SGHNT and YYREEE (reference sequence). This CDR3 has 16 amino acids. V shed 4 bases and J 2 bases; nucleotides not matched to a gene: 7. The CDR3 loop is CASSPPTGVNTGELFF. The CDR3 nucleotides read TGTGCCAGCAGCCCCCCGACAGGGGTCAACACCGGGGAGCTGTTTTTT.

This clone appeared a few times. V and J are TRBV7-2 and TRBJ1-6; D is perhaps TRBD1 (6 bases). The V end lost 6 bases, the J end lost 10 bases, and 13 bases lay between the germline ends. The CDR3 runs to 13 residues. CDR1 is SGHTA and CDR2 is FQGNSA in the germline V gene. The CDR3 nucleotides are TGTGCCAGCAGACTCCGACAGGTGTCACCCCTCCACTTT. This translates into CASRLRQVSPLHF.